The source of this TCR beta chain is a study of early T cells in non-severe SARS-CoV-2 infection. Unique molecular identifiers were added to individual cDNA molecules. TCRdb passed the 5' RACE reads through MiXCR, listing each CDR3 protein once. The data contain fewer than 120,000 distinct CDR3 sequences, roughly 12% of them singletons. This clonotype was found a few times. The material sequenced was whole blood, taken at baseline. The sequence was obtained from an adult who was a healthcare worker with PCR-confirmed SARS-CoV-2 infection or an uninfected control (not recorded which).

This chain's CDR3 is CASKRGQGFDYGYTF. CDR3 sequence (DNA): TGTGCCAGCAAGCGGGGGCAGGGGTTCGACTATGGCTACACCTTC. This chain links TRBV11-2 with TRBJ1-2; weak D call: TRBD1 (6 bases). The CDR3 is 15 residues long. The V gene lost 7 bases and the J gene lost 3 bases, with 18 bases spanning the gap. Germline values: CDR1 SGHAT, CDR2 FQNNGV. Using reference TRBV11-2 and TRBJ1-2 for the parts outside the CDR3, the full variable domain is EAGVAQSPRYKIIEKRQSVAFWCNPISGHATLYWYQQILGQGPKLLIQFQNNGVVDDSQLPKDRFSAERLKGVDSTLKIQPAKLEDSAVYLCASKRGQGFDYGYTFGSGTRLTVV.